This T cell receptor (beta chain) comes out of a study of blood T cell repertoires in COVID-19 (TCRdb year 2020). As for the study more broadly: Samples covering the acute and convalescent phases of COVID-19 were provided by collaborators in the United States, Italy and Spain. A de-identified subject ID, COVID-19 status, age in years and sex were almost always included in the sample metadata. The prospective study material was composed of cDNA or gDNA derived from T cells, B-cell-depleted T cells, or PBMCs. The repertoires were released in a freely available public database meant as a resource for research on the immune response to SARS-CoV-2. Where HLA class I and class II types were available, the types were taken from metadata supplied by the sample provider, not from assay-based typing. Subjects who had been exposed to COVID-19, were actively infected with it, or had recovered from it provided the deeply sampled blood TCRbeta repertoires that made up the dataset. Samples came from the ongoing ImmuneRACE study (first 160 participants) plus 1,254 subjects from 6 global collaborators. Summary of the overall study and its limitations: The quantity of clinical and demographic metadata differed by source and by participant and was supplied without curation.

The immunoSEQ Assay, a bias-controlled multiplex PCR, was used to amplify TCRbeta CDR3 regions from genomic DNA. In the authors' own workflow: Within the assay, amplification of reference gene primers was used to estimate how many nucleated cells each sample contained. To quantify the absolute abundance of each unique TCRbeta CDR3 rearrangement, sequence reads were collapsed and filtered. Productive Simpson clonality was computed per sample as the square root of Simpson's diversity index over productive rearrangements. Here the immuneACCESS table is served through TCRdb, limited to in-frame sequences with V and J called. Missing clones are a known gap in these copies; in checked studies unresolved V genes cover under half, and the rest lacks a known reason. D and trimming come from the DNA, and the V and J calls and clone size come from that table. The sample table contains under 300,000 clones; only one count was recorded for around 90% of them. The ten largest account for more than 0.65% of the sample.

One collaborating source in Seattle enrolled patients while the patients were actively infected and followed the patients over time throughout the course of disease. The collaborating institutions used their own protocols to collect whole blood in K2EDTA tubes. Collaborator samples were shipped for TCRbeta analysis as frozen whole blood, isolated PBMCs, or DNA extracted from either sample type. There are 15 amino acids in the CDR3, from cysteine to phenylalanine inclusive. The DNA shown is the 45-base CDR3, in frame from base 1. The germline V gene specifies MNHNS as CDR1 and SASEGT as CDR2. Trimming takes 3 bases from V and 8 bases from J, and the germline ends sit 17 bases apart. On this clone itself: Its antigen specificity is not known. Nothing much larger sits one base from this clone, and base qualities are not available.

The chain links TRBV6-1 with TRBJ1-3, with no D gene named confidently. The sequenced material came from peripheral blood. The source is a man aged 25-45 years with COVID-19, enrolled during active disease. This receptor carries the CDR3 CASSDTPRVGDTIYF. The DNA sequence follows: TGTGCCAGCAGTGATACCCCGCGGGTCGGGGACACCATATATTTT.